This TCR beta chain was documented in a study of T cells in Graves' hyperthyroidism and ophthalmopathy. Germline V gives CDR1 SQVTM, CDR2 ANQGSEA. V was pared by 0 bases and J by 2 bases, with 11 bases between. The CDR3 runs to 15 residues. The investigators amplified TCR beta CDR3 regions from RNA transcripts. First-round RT-PCR targeting the TCR CDR3 was performed with the HTBI primer set. TCRdb used MiXCR to reprocess the multiplex PCR reads, holding one entry per CDR3 protein. The sample includes 600,000 to 650,000 distinct CDR3 sequences, less than 25% of them seen just once. The sample consisted of blood. This rearrangement joins TRBV29-1 to TRBJ2-1; possibly TRBD1 for D (5 bases). This sequence originates from a man under 40 with Graves' ophthalmopathy. In nucleotides, the CDR3 is TGCAGCGTTGAAGATCTTGCGGACACCTACAATGAGCAGTTCTTC. Translated, it gives CSVEDLADTYNEQFF.